The sequence of this T cell receptor (beta chain) was determined in a study of T cell repertoires in cytomegalovirus infection. Overall study context: TCR beta signatures that were public indicated CMV infection and matching HLA type.

A single record per CDR3 protein comes from TCRdb applying MiXCR to the reads. The sample shows about 250,000 distinct CDR3 sequences, 10% to 15% of them seen only once. This clonotype was counted many times. Germline V gene lookup returns CDR1 SGHRS and CDR2 YFSETQ. Trimming took 1 base from V and 7 from J, leaving 19 bases between them. There are 16 residues in the CDR3. The material sequenced was PBMCs. The chain couples TRBV5-1 to TRBJ2-3; D possibly corresponds to TRBD2 (5 bases). This receptor was taken from a human donor in good health (CMV status not recorded). Some clones in this sample may be carry-over from other donors' samples. CDR3 sequence reads: CASSLQVPHPGNTQYF. CDR3 nucleotide sequence: TGCGCCAGCAGCTTGCAAGTGCCCCACCCCGGGAATACGCAGTATTTT.